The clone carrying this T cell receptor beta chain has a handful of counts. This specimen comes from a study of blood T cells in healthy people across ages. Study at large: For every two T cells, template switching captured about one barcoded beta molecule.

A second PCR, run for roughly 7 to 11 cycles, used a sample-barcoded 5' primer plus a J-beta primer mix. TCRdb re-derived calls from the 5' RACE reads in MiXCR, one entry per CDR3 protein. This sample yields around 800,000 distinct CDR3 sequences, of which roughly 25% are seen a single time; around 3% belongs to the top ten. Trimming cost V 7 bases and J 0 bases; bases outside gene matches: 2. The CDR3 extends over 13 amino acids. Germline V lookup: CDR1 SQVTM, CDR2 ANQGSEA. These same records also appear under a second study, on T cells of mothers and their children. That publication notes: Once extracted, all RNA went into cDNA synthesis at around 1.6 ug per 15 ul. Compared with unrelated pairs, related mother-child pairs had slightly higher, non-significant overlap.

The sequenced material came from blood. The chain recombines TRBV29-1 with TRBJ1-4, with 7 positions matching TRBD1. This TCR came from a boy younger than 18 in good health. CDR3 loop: CSGTGSTNEKLFF. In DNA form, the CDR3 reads TGCAGCGGGACAGGATCAACTAATGAAAAACTGTTTTTT.